This TCR beta chain was recovered during a study of blood T cell repertoires in COVID-19. As for the study in general: Samples representing acute and convalescent COVID-19 were sourced from the United States, Italy and Spain. Sources were T cells, B-cell-depleted T cells, or PBMCs; the material itself was cDNA or gDNA.

The germline V gene encodes CDR1 SGHKS and CDR2 YYEKEE (reference sequence). V was shortened by 2 bases and J by 8 bases, with 13 bases between the two germline ends. This CDR3 is 13 amino acids long. How the authors handled the data: Reference gene primer amplification gave estimated nucleated cell counts. Produced via immunoSEQ multiplex PCR; TCRdb's table is partial and in-frame only. That table supplies the V and J calls and clone size; D and trimming were determined from the DNA. The repertoire includes some 13,000 clones, 86% of them detected once, and just over 50% sits in the top ten. Material for sequencing was peripheral blood. This TCR was recovered from a man older than 75 with acute or convalescent COVID-19. The V and J genes are TRBV5-5 and TRBJ1-2, with a tentative D call TRBD1 (5 bases). The CDR3 DNA sequence: TGTGCCAGCAGCTTAGGAGGGGTACTCGGCTACACCTTC. This gives the protein CASSLGGVLGYTF.